The next 7 T cell receptor beta chains were all read from a single sample in a study of molecular identifiers for immune sequencing clone quantification. TCRdb passed the PCR reads through MiXCR, listing each CDR3 protein once. The sample yields hundreds of thousands of distinct CDR3 sequences, over 25% seen once. The sequenced material came from naive CD8+ T cells from blood, with Jurkat cell RNA spiked in. Documented subset: FACS-sorted CD8+CD4-CCR7+CD45RA+ naive T cells. These receptors originate from a human donor in good health. Some libraries in this study had Jurkat cell RNA spiked in.

Of note for this clonotype: One base away lies a much larger clone, so this may be a sequencing read error. The chain's CDR3 is CASSQDRDGPEALF. The CDR3 coding sequence is TGTGCCAGTAGTCAAGACAGGGACGGTCCTGAAGCTCTCTTT. The J gene is TRBJ1-1, the V gene TRBV19, with 7 bases matching TRBD1. Germline-derived CDR1 and CDR2 are LNHDA and SQIVND (reference sequence). CDR3 size: 14 residues.

This clonotype was counted between two and nine times. The chain employs TRBV5-1 and TRBJ2-1, with 7 bases matching TRBD2. With 4 bases clipped from V and 10 bases from J, the junction kept 11 bases outside the gene matches. This CDR3 comprises 14 residues. The germline V gene has CDR1 SGHRS and CDR2 YFSETQ. CDR3 sequence (DNA): TGCGCCAGCAGCGCTGGTGGGAGGGCCGGGGAGCAGTTCTTC. Its translation: CASSAGGRAGEQFF. The complete variable domain, with remaining parts taken from reference TRBV5-1 and TRBJ2-1, reads KAGVTQTPRYLIKTRGQQVTLSCSPISGHRSVSWYQQTPGQGLQFLFEYFSETQRNKGNFPGRFSGRQFSNSRSEMNVSTLELGDSALYLCASSAGGRAGEQFFGPGTRLTVL.

This clonotype was seen repeatedly, ten times or more. The chain has TRBV7-9 and TRBJ2-7, with 8 bases that match TRBD1. The CDR3 contains 15 residues. Germline V gene data show CDR1 as SEHNR and CDR2 as FQNEAQ (reference sequence). The V segment lost 5 bases and the J segment 6 bases; nucleotides outside the gene matches: 12. This CDR3 reads CASSPGQGAAREQYF. The CDR3 DNA is TGTGCCAGCAGCCCTGGGCAGGGGGCAGCTCGCGAGCAGTACTTC.

A single count supports this clonotype. This may arise from a read error, as a much more abundant clone is one base away. The chain uses TRBV19 and TRBJ2-3, with 11 bases lining up with TRBD2. Germline assignment: CDR1 LNHDA and CDR2 SQIVND (reference sequence). The CDR3 runs to 15 residues. CDR3 nucleotides: TGTGCCAGTTGTATAACTAGCGGGAGTCCTGATACGCAGTATTTT. This encodes CASCITSGSPDTQYF.

The sample holds many counts of this clonotype. V gene TRBV29-1 combines with J gene TRBJ1-2; no definite D call. This CDR3 spans 13 amino acids. Trimming pared 0 bases from V and 4 bases from J, leaving 9 bases between. Germline-derived CDR1 and CDR2 are SQVTM and ANQGSEA. The CDR3 coding sequence is TGCAGCGTTGAAGACGGAAGCCTCTATGGCTACACCTTC. Translated: CSVEDGSLYGYTF.

J is TRBJ2-7 and V is TRBV11-2; D may match TRBD1 or TRBD2 (5 bases each). Trimming removed 4 bases from V and 4 bases from J, with 17 bases in between. CDR3 size: 15 residues. Germline CDR1 reads SGHAT; CDR2 reads FQNNGV. The CDR3 protein is CASSSGTYGDYEQYF. The DNA of the CDR3 is TGTGCCAGCAGCTCCGGGACCTATGGAGATTACGAGCAGTACTTC. Drawing the rest from reference TRBV11-2 and TRBJ2-7, the complete variable domain is EAGVAQSPRYKIIEKRQSVAFWCNPISGHATLYWYQQILGQGPKLLIQFQNNGVVDDSQLPKDRFSAERLKGVDSTLKIQPAKLEDSAVYLCASSSGTYGDYEQYFGPGTRLTVT.

This clonotype was seen a few times. This sequence joins TRBV5-1 and TRBJ1-4; D gene uncertain. With 0 bases removed from V and 3 bases from J, the gap between germline ends came to 12 bases. Germline CDR1 is SGHRS and CDR2 is YFSETQ. This CDR3 contains 16 residues. The CDR3 loop is CASSLVGPGANEKLFF. CDR3 sequence (DNA): TGCGCCAGCAGCTTGGTAGGACCTGGGGCTAATGAAAAACTGTTTTTT.